The clone carrying this TCR beta chain was counted at least ten times. Its antigen is unidentified. Germline V gene data show CDR1 as SGHRS and CDR2 as YFSETQ. The CDR3 length is 18 residues. Trimming removed 2 bases at V and 0 bases at J, with 20 bases between. Time point reported: patch test 3, about 24 weeks after DPC sensitization. The treatment: therapeutic diphenylcyclopropenone sensitization with weekly scalp DPC. Researchers sampled blood before each patch test went on. This sample is drawn from a study of human T cells and chemical hapten exposure. Study background: Patients, a majority of them female, were diagnosed with alopecia areata, totalis or universalis. The study's findings and limits: The number of TCRs above 1 in 1000 frequency did not change after DPC sensitization. It was expanded TCRs that formed significantly more large CDR3 similarity clusters than controls did.

TCRdb re-derived calls from the RACE reads in MiXCR, one entry per CDR3 protein. The data hold 130,000 or so distinct CDR3 sequences, with approximately 10% observed a single time. This material consisted of whole blood, taken in connection with sensitization to the hapten diphenylcyclopropenone (DPC). The rearrangement links TRBV5-1 to TRBJ2-5; D possibly corresponds to TRBD2 (6 bases). The sequence derives from a woman aged 45-65 years with alopecia areata. Some clones in this sample may be carry-over from other donors' samples. CDR3 sequence reads: CASSLGGAGTLNQETQYF. The CDR3 bases are TGCGCCAGCAGCTTAGGTGGGGCGGGGACCCTAAACCAAGAGACCCAGTACTTC.